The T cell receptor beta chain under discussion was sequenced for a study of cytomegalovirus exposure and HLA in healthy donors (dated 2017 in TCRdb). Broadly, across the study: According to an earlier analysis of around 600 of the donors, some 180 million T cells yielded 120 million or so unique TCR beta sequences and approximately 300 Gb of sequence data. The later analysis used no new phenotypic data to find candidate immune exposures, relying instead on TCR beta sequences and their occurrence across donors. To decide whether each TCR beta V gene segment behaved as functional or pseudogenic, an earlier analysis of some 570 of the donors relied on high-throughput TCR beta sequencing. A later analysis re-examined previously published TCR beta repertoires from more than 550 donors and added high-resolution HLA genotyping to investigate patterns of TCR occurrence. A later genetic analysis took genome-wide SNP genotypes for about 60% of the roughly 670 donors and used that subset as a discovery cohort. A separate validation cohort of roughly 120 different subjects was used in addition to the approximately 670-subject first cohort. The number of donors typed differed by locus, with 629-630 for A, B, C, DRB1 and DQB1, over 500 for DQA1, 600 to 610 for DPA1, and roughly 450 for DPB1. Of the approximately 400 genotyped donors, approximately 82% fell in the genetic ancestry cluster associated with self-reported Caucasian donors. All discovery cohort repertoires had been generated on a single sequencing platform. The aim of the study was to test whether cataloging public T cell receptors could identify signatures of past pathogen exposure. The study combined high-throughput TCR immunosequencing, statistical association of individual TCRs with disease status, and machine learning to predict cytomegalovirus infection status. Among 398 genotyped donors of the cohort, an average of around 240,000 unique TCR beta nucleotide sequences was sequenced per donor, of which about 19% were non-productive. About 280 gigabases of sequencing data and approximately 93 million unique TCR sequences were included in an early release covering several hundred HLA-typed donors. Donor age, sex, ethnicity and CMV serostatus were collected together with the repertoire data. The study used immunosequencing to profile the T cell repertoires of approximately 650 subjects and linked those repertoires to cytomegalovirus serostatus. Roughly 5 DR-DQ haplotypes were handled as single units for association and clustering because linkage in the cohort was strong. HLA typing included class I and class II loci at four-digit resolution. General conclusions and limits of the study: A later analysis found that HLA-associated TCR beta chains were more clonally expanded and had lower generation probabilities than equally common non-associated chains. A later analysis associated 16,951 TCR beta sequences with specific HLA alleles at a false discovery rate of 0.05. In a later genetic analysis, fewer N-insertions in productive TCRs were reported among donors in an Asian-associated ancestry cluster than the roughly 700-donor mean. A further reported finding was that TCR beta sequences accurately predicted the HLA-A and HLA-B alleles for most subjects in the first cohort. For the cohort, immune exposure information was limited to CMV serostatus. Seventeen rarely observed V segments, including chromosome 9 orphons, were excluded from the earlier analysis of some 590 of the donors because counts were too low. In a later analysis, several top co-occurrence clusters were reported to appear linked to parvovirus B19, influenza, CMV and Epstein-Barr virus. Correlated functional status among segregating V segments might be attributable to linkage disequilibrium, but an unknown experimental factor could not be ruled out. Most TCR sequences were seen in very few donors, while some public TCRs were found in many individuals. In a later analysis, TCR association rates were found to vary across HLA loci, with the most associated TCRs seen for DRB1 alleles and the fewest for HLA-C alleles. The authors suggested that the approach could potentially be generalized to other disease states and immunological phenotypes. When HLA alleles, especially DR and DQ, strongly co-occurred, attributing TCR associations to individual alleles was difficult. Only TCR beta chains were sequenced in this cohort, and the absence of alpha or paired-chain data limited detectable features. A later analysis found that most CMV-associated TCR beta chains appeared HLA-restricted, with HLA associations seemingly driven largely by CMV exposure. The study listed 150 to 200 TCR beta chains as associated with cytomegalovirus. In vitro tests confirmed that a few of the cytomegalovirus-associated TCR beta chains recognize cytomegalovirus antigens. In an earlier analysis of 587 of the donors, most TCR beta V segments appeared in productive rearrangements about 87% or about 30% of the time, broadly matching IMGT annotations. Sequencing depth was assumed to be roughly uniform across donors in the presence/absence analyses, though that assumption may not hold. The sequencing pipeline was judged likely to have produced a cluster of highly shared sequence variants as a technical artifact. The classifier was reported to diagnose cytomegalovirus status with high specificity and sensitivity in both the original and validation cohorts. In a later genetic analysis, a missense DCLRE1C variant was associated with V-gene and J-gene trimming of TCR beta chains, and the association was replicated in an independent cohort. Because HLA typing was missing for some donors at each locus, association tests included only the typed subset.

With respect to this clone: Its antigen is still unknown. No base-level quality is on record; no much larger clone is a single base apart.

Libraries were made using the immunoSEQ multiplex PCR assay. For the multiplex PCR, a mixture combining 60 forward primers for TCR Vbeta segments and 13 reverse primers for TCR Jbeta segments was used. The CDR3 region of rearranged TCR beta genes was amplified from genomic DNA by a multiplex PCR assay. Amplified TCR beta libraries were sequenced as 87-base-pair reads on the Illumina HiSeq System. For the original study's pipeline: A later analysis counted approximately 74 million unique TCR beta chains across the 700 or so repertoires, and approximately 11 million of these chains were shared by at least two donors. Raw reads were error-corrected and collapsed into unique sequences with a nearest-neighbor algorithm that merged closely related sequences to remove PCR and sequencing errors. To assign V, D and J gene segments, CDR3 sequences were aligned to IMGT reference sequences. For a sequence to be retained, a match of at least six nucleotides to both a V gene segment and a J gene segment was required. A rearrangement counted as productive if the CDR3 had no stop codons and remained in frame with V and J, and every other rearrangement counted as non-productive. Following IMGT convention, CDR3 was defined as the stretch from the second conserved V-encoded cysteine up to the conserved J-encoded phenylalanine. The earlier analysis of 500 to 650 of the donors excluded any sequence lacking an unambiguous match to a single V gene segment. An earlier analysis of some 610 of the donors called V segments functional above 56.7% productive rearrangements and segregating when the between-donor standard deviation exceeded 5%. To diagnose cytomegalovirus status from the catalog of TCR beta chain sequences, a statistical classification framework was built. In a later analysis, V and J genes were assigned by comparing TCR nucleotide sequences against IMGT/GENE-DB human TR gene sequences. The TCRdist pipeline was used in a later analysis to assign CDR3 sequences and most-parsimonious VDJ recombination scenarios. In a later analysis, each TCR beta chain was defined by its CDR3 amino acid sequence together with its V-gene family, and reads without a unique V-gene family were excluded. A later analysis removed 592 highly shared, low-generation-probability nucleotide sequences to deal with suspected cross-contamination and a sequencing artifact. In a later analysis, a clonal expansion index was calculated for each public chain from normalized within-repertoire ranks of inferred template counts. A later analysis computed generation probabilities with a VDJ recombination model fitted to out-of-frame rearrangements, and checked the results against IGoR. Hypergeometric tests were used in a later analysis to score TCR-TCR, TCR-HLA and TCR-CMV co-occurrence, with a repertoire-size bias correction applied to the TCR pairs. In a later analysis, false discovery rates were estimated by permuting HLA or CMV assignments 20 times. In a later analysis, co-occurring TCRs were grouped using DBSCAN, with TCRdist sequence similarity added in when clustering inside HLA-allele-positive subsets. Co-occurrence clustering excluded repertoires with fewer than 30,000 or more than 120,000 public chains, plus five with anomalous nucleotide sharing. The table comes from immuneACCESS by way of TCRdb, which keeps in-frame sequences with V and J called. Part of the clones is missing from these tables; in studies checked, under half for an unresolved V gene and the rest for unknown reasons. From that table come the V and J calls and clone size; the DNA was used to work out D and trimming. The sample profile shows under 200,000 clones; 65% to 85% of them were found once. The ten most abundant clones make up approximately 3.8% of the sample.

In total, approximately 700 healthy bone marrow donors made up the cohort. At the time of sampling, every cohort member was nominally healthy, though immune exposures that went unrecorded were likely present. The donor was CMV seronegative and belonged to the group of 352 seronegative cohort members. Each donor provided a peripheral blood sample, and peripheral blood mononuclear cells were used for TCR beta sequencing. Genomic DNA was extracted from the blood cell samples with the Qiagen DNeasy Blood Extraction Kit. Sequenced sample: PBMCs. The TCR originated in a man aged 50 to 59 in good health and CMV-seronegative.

At the DNA level, the sequence is TGTGCCAGCAGCCAAGTCGGCGGGCTAGCGGGGTACAATGAGCAGTTCTTC. Its protein is CASSQVGGLAGYNEQFF. The V and J genes are TRBV14 and TRBJ2-1; 9 junctional bases match TRBD2. CDR1 and CDR2 are drawn from the germline V gene: SGHDN, FVKESK. The germline V end is reduced by 1 base and the J end by 4 bases; junction bases left unmatched: 8. The CDR3 spans 17 residues, from the cysteine through the phenylalanine. Kept here is only the CDR3 DNA, which spans 51 bases and is read in frame from base 1.